These 31 T cell receptor beta chains originate from one sample sequenced in a study of blood T cells in healthy people across ages (dated by TCRdb to the mid-2010s). Library preparation was by 5' RACE. TCRdb names Illumina HiSeq 2500 as the instrument used. A second PCR of roughly 6 to 12 cycles was performed with a sample-barcoded 5' primer and a J-beta primer mix. The public reads were reanalyzed by TCRdb: fastp trimming at Q25, MiXCR alignment, in-frame beta chains only. CDR3 protein duplicates are merged, each entry listing the most common genes and DNA. The sample includes 1 million or so distinct CDR3 sequences, with around 27% observed a single time. 0.65% to 0.95% of the sample is taken by the ten largest. These same data were also listed under a study on T cells of mothers and their children.

Sequencing was done on a sample of blood. The source is a girl aged 2 to 9 in good health.

The chain combines TRBV13 with TRBJ2-6; D not resolved. Germline CDR1 and CDR2: PRHDT and FYEKMQ (reference sequence). The germline V and J ends were trimmed by 5 bases and 1 base, with 6 bases remaining between them. This CDR3 has 14 residues. The CDR3 reads CASSRRSGANVLTF. CDR3 in DNA: TGTGCCAGCAGCCGGAGATCTGGGGCCAACGTCCTGACTTTC.

This clonotype was detected a few times. The rearrangement joins TRBV5-1 to TRBJ2-7; D gene unclear. The germline V and J ends were trimmed by 3 bases and 4 bases, with 11 bases remaining between them. The germline CDR1 and CDR2 sequences are SGHRS and YFSETQ. This CDR3 has 13 residues. In DNA form, the CDR3 reads TGCGCCAGCAGCTACCCGGAAGATTACGAGCAGTACTTC. Its protein product is CASSYPEDYEQYF.

The V call is TRBV20-1, the J call TRBJ2-3; possible D gene TRBD2, 5 bases. The germline V gene encodes CDR1 DFQATT and CDR2 SNEGSKA (reference sequence). V was clipped by 0 bases and J by 10 bases, with 11 bases between them. The CDR3 covers 12 residues. Here the CDR3 reads CSARDQTTAQYF. The CDR3 region has the DNA TGCAGTGCTAGAGATCAGACTACCGCGCAGTATTTT.

V and J are TRBV20-1 and TRBJ2-1; possibly TRBD1 for D (7 bases). V lost 5 bases and J 6 bases, leaving 17 bases between the germline ends. Per germline, CDR1 DFQATT and CDR2 SNEGSKA (reference sequence). This CDR3 has 14 amino acids. The CDR3 bases are TGCAGTGCTGATCCCGACAGGGAGGTCAATGAGCAGTTCTTC. Translated: CSADPDREVNEQFF.

There are a few counts of this clonotype. The CDR3 DNA reads as TGTGCCAGCAGTTTATCCCGGGACACTACCTACGAGCAGTACTTC. It translates to CASSLSRDTTYEQYF. The J gene is TRBJ2-7, the V gene TRBV28, with a possible D match to TRBD1 (6 bases). Germline CDR1 MDHEN, CDR2 SYDVKM. CDR3 length equals 15 residues. The V end lost 1 base, the J end lost 2 bases, and 12 bases lay between the germline ends.

This chain connects TRBV6-5 to TRBJ1-1, with no clear D. The CDR3 totals 13 residues. Trimming removed 6 bases from V and 4 bases from J, with 12 bases in between. Germline lookup yields CDR1 MNHEY and CDR2 SVGAGI. The CDR3 DNA sequence: TGTGCCAGCAGCCCTGATGTCAGCACTGAAGCTTTCTTT. Residues: CASSPDVSTEAFF.

V usage is TRBV20-1 and J usage is TRBJ2-7, with no clear D. From germline, CDR1 is DFQATT and CDR2 SNEGSKA (reference sequence). This CDR3 has 14 amino acids. V was clipped by 0 bases and J by 0 bases, with 9 bases between them. CDR3 coding DNA: TGCAGTGCTAGAGATCTGAGCGTCTCCTACGAGCAGTACTTC. It encodes CSARDLSVSYEQYF.

V gene TRBV28 combines with J gene TRBJ2-2; 8 positions match TRBD1. V trimming: 10 bases; J trimming: 5 bases; junction bases outside the gene matches: 9. This CDR3 is built from 14 residues. CDR1 is MDHEN and CDR2 is SYDVKM in the germline V gene. The CDR3 here is CATQNQGATGELFF. CDR3 sequence (DNA): TGTGCCACCCAGAACCAGGGGGCGACCGGGGAGCTGTTTTTT. The full variable domain, with the rest looked up from reference TRBV28 and TRBJ2-2, is DVKVTQSSRYLVKRTGEKVFLECVQDMDHENMFWYRQDPGLGLRLIYFSYDVKMKEKGDIPEGYSVSREKKERFSLILESASTNQTSMYLCATQNQGATGELFFGEGSRLTVL.

The chain couples TRBV2 to TRBJ2-2; no clear D. The CDR3 has 14 residues. Germline CDR1 reads SNHLY; CDR2 reads FYNNEI. V was cut by 3 bases and J by 2 bases, with 7 bases left in between. The CDR3, as DNA: TGTGCCAGCAGTGACCCTAGTAACACCGGGGAGCTGTTTTTT. Its translation: CASSDPSNTGELFF.

The chain employs TRBV12-3 or TRBV12-4 and TRBJ2-3, with a weak D call TRBD2 (5 bases). The V and J ends lost 5 bases and 3 bases respectively, with 15 bases between them. The CDR3 runs to 15 residues. CDR3 nucleotide sequence: TGTGCCAGCAGTATCGACCCACTAGGGACAGATACGCAGTATTTT. Encoded protein: CASSIDPLGTDTQYF.

CDR3 region: CSVEDPSSTPEETQYF. The DNA for the CDR3 is TGCAGCGTTGAAGATCCCTCTAGTACCCCCGAGGAGACCCAGTACTTC. The V call is TRBV29-1, the J call TRBJ2-5, with unresolved D. Trimming removed 0 bases from V and 5 bases from J, with 19 bases in between. Looked up from germline, CDR1 is SQVTM and CDR2 is ANQGSEA. The CDR3 is 16 amino acids.

This clonotype was recorded a few times. This CDR3 reads CASSFGAEGGYGYTF. As DNA, the CDR3 is TGTGCCAGCAGTTTTGGTGCGGAGGGAGGCTATGGCTACACCTTC. This chain uses TRBV12-3 or TRBV12-4 with TRBJ1-2; no definite D call. The CDR3 totals 15 residues. V was cut by 3 bases and J by 4 bases, with 15 bases left in between.

Here the CDR3 reads CASSYRQGAHPETQYF. The CDR3 bases are TGTGCCAGCAGTTACCGACAGGGGGCGCATCCAGAGACCCAGTACTTC. The rearrangement uses TRBV12-3 or TRBV12-4 and TRBJ2-5; 10 bases fit TRBD1. The length of the CDR3 is 16 residues. J was trimmed by 4 bases and V by 4 bases; bases with no gene match: 9.

In its sample, this clonotype was seen many times. V is TRBV12-3 or TRBV12-4 and J is TRBJ1-2, with TRBD1 identical over 7 bases. V was pared by 3 bases and J by 7 bases, with 2 bases of the junction left unmatched. This CDR3 comprises 12 residues. The CDR3 nucleotides are TGTGCCAGCAGTTTTTCAGGGGGTGGCTACACCTTC. Protein: CASSFSGGGYTF.

In its sample, this clonotype was seen a few times. CDR3 amino acids: CASSQEGQASYEQYF. CDR3 DNA: TGCGCCAGCAGCCAAGAGGGACAGGCGTCCTACGAGCAGTACTTC. This chain uses TRBV4-1 with TRBJ2-7, with TRBD1 matching over 8 bases. Germline loops: CDR1 MGHRA, CDR2 YSYEKL. Trimming at V came to 0 bases and at J to 1 base, leaving 2 bases not matched to a gene. The CDR3 is made up of 15 amino acids.

This clonotype came up a few times. The chain has TRBV11-2 and TRBJ1-4; D is possibly TRBD1 (6 bases). V was cut by 1 base and J by 3 bases, with 18 bases left in between. Germline CDR1 is SGHAT and CDR2 is FQNNGV. The CDR3 length is 18 residues. The CDR3 DNA follows: TGTGCCAGCAGCTTAGGGGACAAGTCCTTTTTAGCTAATGAAAAACTGTTTTTT. Residues: CASSLGDKSFLANEKLFF.

The rearrangement joins TRBV28 to TRBJ2-7; D is uncertain. With 8 bases removed from V and 0 bases from J, the gap between germline ends came to 11 bases. The CDR3 sequence is 13 residues long. Germline loops: CDR1 MDHEN, CDR2 SYDVKM. Written as DNA, the CDR3 is TGTGCCAGCGTGGATTTACTCTCCTACGAGCAGTACTTC. Translating it yields CASVDLLSYEQYF.

As DNA, the CDR3 is TGTGCCACGCAGGGAAATGAAAAACTGTTTTTT. Its translation: CATQGNEKLFF. The gene calls are TRBV10-3 and TRBJ1-4; tentative D call: TRBD1 (5 bases). The CDR3 totals 11 residues. Germline V lookup: CDR1 ENHRY, CDR2 SYGVKD. Deletions cut 10 bases from V and 5 bases from J, with 8 bases between.

This clonotype turned up a few times. Sequence at one end of the junction differs from germline and may be a read error. This rearrangement joins TRBV28 to TRBJ2-1; D gene unclear. The CDR3 has 13 residues. Germline CDR1 and CDR2: MDHEN and SYDVKM. The CDR3 bases are TGTGCCAGCAACTCCGGGTGGGGTACGGATTCGTACTTC. Translating gives CASNSGWGTDSYF.

This clonotype was recorded a few times. The chain carries TRBV20-1 and TRBJ2-7; D is uncertain. The CDR3 totals 12 residues. V gave up 4 bases and J gave up 1 base, with 8 bases separating them. Germline CDR1 is DFQATT and CDR2 is SNEGSKA (reference sequence). This chain's CDR3 is CSATASSYEQYF. The DNA of the CDR3 is TGCAGTGCTACCGCTTCGTCCTACGAGCAGTACTTC.

A few counts support this clonotype. The V call is TRBV2, the J call TRBJ1-4, with D possibly being TRBD1 (5 bases). Germline CDR1 and CDR2: SNHLY and FYNNEI. V was pared by 7 bases and J by 5 bases, with 20 bases between. The CDR3 covers 16 residues. This CDR3 is CASMEFRGVRNEKLFF. Written as DNA, the CDR3 is TGTGCCAGCATGGAATTCCGGGGCGTCCGCAATGAAAAACTGTTTTTT. Full variable domain (rest looked up from reference TRBV2 and TRBJ1-4): EPEVTQTPSHQVTQMGQEVILRCVPISNHLYFYWYRQILGQKVEFLVSFYNNEISEKSEIFDDQFSVERPDGSNFTLKIRSTKLEDSAMYFCASMEFRGVRNEKLFFGSGTQLSVL.

This clonotype was seen only a few times. The rearrangement links TRBV6-5 to TRBJ2-3; 12 bases align to TRBD1. Per the germline V gene, CDR1 is MNHEY and CDR2 is SVGAGI. The CDR3 has 15 amino acids. Unmatched junction bases numbered 4, after V lost 5 bases and J lost 4 bases. CDR3 residues: CASSAGDRGPDTQYF. The CDR3 nucleotides read TGTGCCAGCAGTGCCGGGGACAGGGGGCCAGATACGCAGTATTTT.

The V and J genes are TRBV9 and TRBJ2-5, with D possibly matching TRBD1 (6 bases). The DNA end is a closer match to TRBJ2-1, so the J assignment may be wrong. The CDR3 has 15 residues. CDR1 and CDR2 (germline): SGDLS, YYNGEE. In DNA form, the CDR3 reads TGTGCCAGCAGCGTTTCCGGGACATTGAACAATGAGCAGTTCTTC. It specifies CASSVSGTLNNEQFF.

In its sample, this clonotype was seen a few times. This chain links TRBV3-1 with TRBJ1-4; TRBD1 agrees at 9 bases. J gave up 10 bases and V 3 bases, and 12 bases lay outside the gene matches. The CDR3 totals 16 residues. Germline assignment: CDR1 LGHDT and CDR2 YNNKEL (reference sequence). CDR3 sequence reads: CASSHPITGGERKLFF. CDR3 in DNA: TGTGCCAGCAGCCACCCAATAACAGGGGGCGAAAGAAAACTGTTTTTT.

This chain uses TRBV6-5 with TRBJ2-5, with D unclear. The DNA end is more similar to TRBJ2-7, so the J call may be wrong. CDR3 length equals 13 residues. In germline, CDR1 is MNHEY, CDR2 SVGAGI. The CDR3, as DNA: TGTGCCAGCAGTTACAAAGGTTCCTACGAGCAGTACTTC. Its protein is CASSYKGSYEQYF.

This clonotype showed up just a few times. The genes are TRBV4-1 and TRBJ2-3, with TRBD2 matching over 15 bases. From germline, CDR1 is MGHRA and CDR2 YSYEKL. The CDR3 is made up of 19 amino acids. Trimming took 0 bases from V and 2 from J; bases not matched to a gene: 6. This chain's CDR3 is CASSQEVGTSGGYTDTQYF. The CDR3 coding sequence is TGCGCCAGCAGCCAAGAGGTCGGGACTAGCGGGGGGTACACAGATACGCAGTATTTT.

This clonotype was observed a handful of times. The V gene is TRBV7-3, the J gene TRBJ2-1; D is perhaps TRBD1 or TRBD2 (6 bases each). The CDR3 has 14 amino acids. V was trimmed by 7 bases and J by 8 bases, leaving 18 bases between them. The V gene's germline CDR1 is SGHTA and CDR2 FQGTGA. In DNA form, the CDR3 reads TGTGCCAGCAACCAAGGGGGGAGTCCCCATGAGCAGTTCTTC. Amino acid sequence: CASNQGGSPHEQFF.

The V and J genes are TRBV27 and TRBJ2-3; TRBD2 matches at 13 bases. J lost 9 bases, V lost 3 bases, and 6 bases had no gene match. Per germline, CDR1 MNHEY and CDR2 SMNVEV (reference sequence). This CDR3 has 15 residues. CDR3 in DNA: TGTGCCAGCAGTTTCAGACTAGCGGGGGGAGGAACGCAGTATTTT. This codes for CASSFRLAGGGTQYF.

This clonotype was recorded a few times. The chain links TRBV7-9 to TRBJ2-7; possible D gene TRBD2, 6 bases. CDR3 size: 14 residues. Germline V lookup: CDR1 SEHNR, CDR2 FQNEAQ (reference sequence). Trimming took 4 bases from V and 3 from J, leaving 13 bases between them. Here the CDR3 reads CASSSSGGYYEQYF. In nucleotides, the CDR3 is TGTGCCAGCAGCTCTTCCGGGGGATACTACGAGCAGTACTTC.

The chain carries TRBV19 and TRBJ2-7, with 8 bases identical to TRBD1. Germline V CDR1 and CDR2: LNHDA, SQIVND (reference sequence). V was pared by 7 bases and J by 3 bases, with 5 bases of the junction left unmatched. This CDR3 spans 13 amino acids. The CDR3 DNA is TGTGCCAGTACGGACAGGGATTACTACGAGCAGTACTTC. Its protein is CASTDRDYYEQYF.

This clonotype showed up just a few times. V is TRBV2 and J is TRBJ2-3; TRBD2 might be the D (6 bases). Germline V gene data show CDR1 as SNHLY and CDR2 as FYNNEI. V lost 7 bases to trimming and J lost 4 bases, with 15 bases between them. This CDR3 is built from 14 residues. The CDR3, as DNA: TGTGCCAGCAAACCGGGAGTAGGGTCAGATACGCAGTATTTT. This encodes CASKPGVGSDTQYF.